Here is one T cell receptor beta chain with its context. No antigen is known for it. Constant-segment-primed 5'RACE gave TCR alpha and TCR beta cDNA libraries with sample barcodes and UMIs. Using its own MiXCR run on the 5' RACE reads, TCRdb lists one record per CDR3 protein. This repertoire shows some 190,000 distinct CDR3 sequences, 18% found once; its top ten account for roughly 2.6%. The CDR3 is 16 residues long. The V gene's germline CDR1 is MNHEY and CDR2 SVGEGT. Trimming removed 4 bases at V and 0 bases at J, with 13 bases between. These data originate in a study of T-cell memory formation after mild COVID-19. Study-level information: Clusters of TCRs were largely donor specific.

General study points: The CD4+ clones that contracted clustered mainly within CM and EM, and the CD8+ clones concentrated in EMRA.

The genes are TRBV6-2 or TRBV6-3 and TRBJ2-1; tentatively, D is TRBD1 or TRBD2 (6 bases each). The sample was PBMCs or a T cell subset sorted from them (not recorded which). The TCR was taken from an adult woman who had mild COVID-19 (a few samples of this study predate the infection). Cell type and time point are not known. In DNA form, the CDR3 reads TGTGCCAGCAGTTCATTAGCGGACAGCTCCTACAATGAGCAGTTCTTC. Translated: CASSSLADSSYNEQFF.